This T cell receptor (beta chain) was observed in a study of Ad26.COV2.S vaccination and SARS-CoV-2 variants. Overall study context: COV1001, an Ad26.COV2.S trial, supplied this vaccine-arm donor. The study gave Ad26.COV2.S intramuscularly, once or twice 56 days apart.

Notes on this clone: The antigen is undetermined.

Study-wide points: Vaccinees reportedly had broad spike-specific CD8+ and CD4+ T cell responses.

Treatment denoted: some 20 received Ad26.COV2.S at low or high dose, single or two shots; about 5 received placebo; per-sample allocation not given. Sampling was performed 63 days after the first vaccine or placebo injection. An adult of 18-55 years in Boston served as donor. Profiling relied on immunoSEQ multiplex PCR, and the TCRdb table lists in-frame clones only, not all of them. The repertoire holds about 460,000 clones, with about 89% as singletons. With V trimmed by 1 base and J by 5 bases, 4 bases remained unmatched. The V gene's germline CDR1 is SGHTA and CDR2 FQGNSA. The CDR3 totals 15 residues.

The V and J genes are TRBV7-2 and TRBJ1-4; TRBD1 matches at 7 bases. The origin of this receptor is a person between 18 and 65 years old who received the Ad26.COV2.S COVID-19 vaccine or a placebo. The input for sequencing was peripheral blood, taken in a trial of Ad26.COV2.S vaccine versus placebo. CDR3 residues: CASSLGGQNNEKLFF. Written as DNA, the CDR3 is TGTGCCAGCAGCTTAGGGGGACAGAACAATGAAAAACTGTTTTTT.